The next 10 T cell receptor beta chains were all read from a single sample in a study of blood T cell repertoires in COVID-19. The protocol was immunoSEQ multiplex PCR, while the TCRdb copy is restricted to in-frame clones and leaves out a portion. Of about 190,000 clones detected, about 81% appear once; the ten largest clones hold 12%. Material for sequencing was peripheral blood. All receptors derive from a woman aged 80 or over with COVID-19, enrolled during active disease.

The chain carries TRBV28 and TRBJ1-4, with D possibly TRBD1 on 6 matching bases. Germline V gene data show CDR1 as MDHEN and CDR2 as SYDVKM. Deletions cut 5 bases from V and 8 bases from J, with 12 bases between. The CDR3 runs 13 residues. CDR3 residues: CASSRGGHEKLFF. In DNA form, the CDR3 reads TGTGCCAGCAGTCGCGGGGGGCACGAAAAACTGTTTTTT.

The V gene is TRBV5-1, the J gene TRBJ2-7; no reliable D call. This CDR3 spans 13 amino acids. The germline gives CDR1 SGHRS, CDR2 YFSETQ. V dropped 4 bases and J dropped 2 bases, with 10 bases sitting between them. CDR3 amino acids: CASSHPGTYEQYF. The CDR3 DNA sequence: TGCGCCAGCAGCCACCCAGGAACCTACGAGCAGTACTTC.

This rearrangement joins TRBV2 to TRBJ2-3; TRBD2 matches at 9 bases. V was pared by 4 bases and J by 1 base, with 0 bases of the junction left unmatched. Germline V lookup: CDR1 SNHLY, CDR2 FYNNEI. The length of the CDR3 is 14 residues. The CDR3 DNA reads as TGTGCCAGCAGTGGGACTAGCGGCACAGATACGCAGTATTTT. Amino acids: CASSGTSGTDTQYF.

CDR3 sequence reads: CASSQQTGLQETQYF. CDR3 nucleotide sequence: TGCGCCAGCAGCCAACAGACAGGGTTACAAGAGACCCAGTACTTC. The genes are TRBV4-3 and TRBJ2-5; 7 bases line up with TRBD1. CDR1 and CDR2 from the germline V gene are LGHNA and YSLEER. J gave up 2 bases and V 2 bases, and 5 bases lay outside the gene matches. The CDR3 runs 15 residues.

This chain connects TRBV29-1 to TRBJ1-1, with 8 positions matching TRBD1. Germline V CDR1 and CDR2: SQVTM, ANQGSEA. This CDR3 contains 13 residues. V was pared by 4 bases and J by 5 bases, with 6 bases of the junction left unmatched. The CDR3 reads CSVVHRGWTEAFF. CDR3 in DNA: TGCAGCGTTGTACACAGGGGGTGGACTGAAGCTTTCTTT.

V usage is TRBV6-1 and J usage is TRBJ2-7; TRBD2 matches 7 bases. The V gene's germline CDR1 is MNHNS and CDR2 SASEGT. V lost 1 base and J lost 0; bases outside the gene matches: 6. This CDR3 is 16 amino acids long. In DNA, the CDR3 is TGTGCCAGCAGTGAAGAACGGCGGGGGAGCTCCTACGAGCAGTACTTC. Amino acid sequence: CASSEERRGSSYEQYF.

J is TRBJ1-1 and V is TRBV5-1, with 10 positions matching TRBD1. The CDR3 totals 15 residues. The germline CDR1 and CDR2 sequences are SGHRS and YFSETQ. Trimming at V came to 2 bases and at J to 6 bases, leaving 7 bases not matched to a gene. The CDR3 spells CASSFTPGTGAEAFF. The CDR3 coding sequence is TGCGCCAGCAGCTTCACGCCCGGGACAGGGGCTGAAGCTTTCTTT.

The chain employs TRBV6-5 and TRBJ2-7, with TRBD1 identical over 7 bases. Trimming removed 9 bases from V and 3 bases from J; junction bases left unmatched: 8. The CDR3 sequence is 13 residues long. Germline CDR1 MNHEY, CDR2 SVGAGI. This chain's CDR3 is CASPGQGVYEQYF. In DNA form, the CDR3 reads TGTGCCAGTCCGGGCCAGGGGGTCTACGAGCAGTACTTC.

The V and J genes are TRBV20-1 and TRBJ2-3; 9 bases align to TRBD2. The germline V gene has CDR1 DFQATT and CDR2 SNEGSKA (reference sequence). CDR3 size: 13 residues. With V trimmed by 3 bases and J by 8 bases, 6 bases remained unmatched. CDR3 DNA: TGCAGTGCTAGTGGGCGGGGGGGCCGTACGCAGTATTTT. Translation gives CSASGRGGRTQYF.

This clone came up once. CDR3 nucleotides: TGTGCCAGCAGCCCGATACTAGCCAAAAACATTCAGTACTTC. This translates into CASSPILAKNIQYF. The rearrangement uses TRBV3-1 (or the pseudogene TRBV3-2) and TRBJ2-4; no clear D gene. The CDR3 loop spans 14 amino acids. Germline V gene sequence: CDR1 LGHDT, CDR2 YNNKEL (reference sequence). V shed 4 bases and J shed 0 bases, with 7 bases lying between them.